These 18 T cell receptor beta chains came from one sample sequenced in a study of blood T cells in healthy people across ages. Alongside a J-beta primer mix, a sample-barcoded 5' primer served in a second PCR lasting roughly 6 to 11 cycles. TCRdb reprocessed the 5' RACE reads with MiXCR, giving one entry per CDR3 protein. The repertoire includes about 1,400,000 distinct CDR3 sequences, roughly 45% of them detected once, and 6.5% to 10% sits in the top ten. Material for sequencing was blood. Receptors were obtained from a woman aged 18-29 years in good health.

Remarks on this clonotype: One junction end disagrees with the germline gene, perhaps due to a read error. The CDR3 region is CVSSLNLEQFF. The CDR3 nucleotides are TGTGTCAGCAGCCTCAACCTAGAGCAGTTCTTC. J is TRBJ2-1 and V is TRBV28; the D is unclear. Germline V CDR1 and CDR2: MDHEN, SYDVKM. This CDR3 is 11 amino acids long.

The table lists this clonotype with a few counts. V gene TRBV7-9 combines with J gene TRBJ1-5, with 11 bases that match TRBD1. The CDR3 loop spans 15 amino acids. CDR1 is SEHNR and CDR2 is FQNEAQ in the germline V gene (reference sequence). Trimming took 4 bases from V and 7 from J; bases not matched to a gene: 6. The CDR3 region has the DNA TGTGCCAGCAGCTCGGACAGGGGGCGGGGCCAGCCCCAGCATTTT. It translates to CASSSDRGRGQPQHF.

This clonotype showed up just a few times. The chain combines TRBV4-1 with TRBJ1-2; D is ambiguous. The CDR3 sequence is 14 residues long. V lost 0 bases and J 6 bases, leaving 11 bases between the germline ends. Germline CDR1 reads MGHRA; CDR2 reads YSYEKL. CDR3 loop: CASSQETASNGYTF. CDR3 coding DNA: TGCGCCAGCAGCCAAGAGACGGCCTCTAATGGCTACACCTTC.

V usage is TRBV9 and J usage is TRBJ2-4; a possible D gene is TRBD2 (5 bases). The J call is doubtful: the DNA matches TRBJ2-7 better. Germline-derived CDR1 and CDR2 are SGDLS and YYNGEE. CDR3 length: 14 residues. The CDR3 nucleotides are TGTGCCAGCAGCGCCGTGGAGGAGGCCTACGAGCAGTACTTC. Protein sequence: CASSAVEEAYEQYF.

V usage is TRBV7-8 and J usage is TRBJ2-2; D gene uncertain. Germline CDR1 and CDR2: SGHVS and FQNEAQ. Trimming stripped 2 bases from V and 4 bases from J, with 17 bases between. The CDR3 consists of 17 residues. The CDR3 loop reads CASSLPVYGPSTGELFF. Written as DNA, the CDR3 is TGTGCCAGCAGCTTACCGGTATATGGGCCTAGCACCGGGGAGCTGTTTTTT.

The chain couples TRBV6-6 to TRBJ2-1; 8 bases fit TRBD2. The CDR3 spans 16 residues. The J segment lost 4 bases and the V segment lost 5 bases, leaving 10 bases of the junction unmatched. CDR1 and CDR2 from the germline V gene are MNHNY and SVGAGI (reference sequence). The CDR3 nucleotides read TGTGCCAGCAGTACTCCGGGACTAGTCAGGTACAATGAGCAGTTCTTC. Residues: CASSTPGLVRYNEQFF.

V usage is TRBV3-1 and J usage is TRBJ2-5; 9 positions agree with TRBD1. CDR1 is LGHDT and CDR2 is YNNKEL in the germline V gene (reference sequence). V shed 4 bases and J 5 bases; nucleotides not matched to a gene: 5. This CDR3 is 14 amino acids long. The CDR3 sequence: CASSLNRGRETQYF. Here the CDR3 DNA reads TGTGCCAGCAGCCTAAACAGGGGGCGGGAGACCCAGTACTTC.

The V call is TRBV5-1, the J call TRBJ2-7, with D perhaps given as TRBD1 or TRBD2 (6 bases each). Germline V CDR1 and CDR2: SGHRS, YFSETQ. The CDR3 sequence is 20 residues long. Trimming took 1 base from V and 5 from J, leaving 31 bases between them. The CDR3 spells CASSLIVASGGDRFVDEQYF. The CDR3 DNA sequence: TGCGCCAGCAGCTTGATCGTGGCGTCCGGGGGCGATAGATTCGTGGACGAGCAGTACTTC.

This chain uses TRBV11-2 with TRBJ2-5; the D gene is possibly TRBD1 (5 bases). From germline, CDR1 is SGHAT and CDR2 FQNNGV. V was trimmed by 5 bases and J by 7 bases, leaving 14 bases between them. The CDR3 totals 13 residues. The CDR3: CASSLDITGTQYF. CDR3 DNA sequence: TGTGCCAGCAGCCTGGACATCACGGGGACCCAGTACTTC.

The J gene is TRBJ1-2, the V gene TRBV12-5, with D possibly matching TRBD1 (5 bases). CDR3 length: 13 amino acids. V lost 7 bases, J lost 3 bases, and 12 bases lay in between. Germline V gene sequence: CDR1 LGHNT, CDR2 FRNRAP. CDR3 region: CASAQGPDYGYTF. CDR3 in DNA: TGTGCTAGTGCTCAGGGCCCTGACTATGGCTACACCTTC.

DNA of the CDR3: TGTGCCAGCGGGGACGGATCATACGAGCAGTACTTC. Protein product: CASGDGSYEQYF. The V and J genes are TRBV9 and TRBJ2-5, with D perhaps given as TRBD1 or TRBD2 (5 bases each). The end of the DNA aligns better with TRBJ2-7, so the J call may be wrong. Germline V gene lookup returns CDR1 SGDLS and CDR2 YYNGEE. This CDR3 region has 12 residues.

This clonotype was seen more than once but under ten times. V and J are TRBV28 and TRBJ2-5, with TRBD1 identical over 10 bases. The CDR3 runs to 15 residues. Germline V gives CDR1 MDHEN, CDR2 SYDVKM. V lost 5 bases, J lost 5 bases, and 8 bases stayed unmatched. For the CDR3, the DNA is TGTGCCAGCAGTACGAGACAGGGGGCGCAGGAGACCCAGTACTTC. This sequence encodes CASSTRQGAQETQYF.

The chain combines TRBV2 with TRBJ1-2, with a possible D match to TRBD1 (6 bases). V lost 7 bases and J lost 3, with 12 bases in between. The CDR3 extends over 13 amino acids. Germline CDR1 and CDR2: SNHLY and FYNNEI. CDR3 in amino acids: CASTGGGDYGYTF. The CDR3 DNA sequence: TGTGCCAGCACCGGAGGGGGGGACTATGGCTACACCTTC.

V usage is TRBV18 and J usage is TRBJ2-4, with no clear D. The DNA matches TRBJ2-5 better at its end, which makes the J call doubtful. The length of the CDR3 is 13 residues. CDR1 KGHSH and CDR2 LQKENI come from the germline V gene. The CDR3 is CASSRFDGETQYF. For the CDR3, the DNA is TGTGCCAGCTCACGCTTTGATGGGGAGACCCAGTACTTC.

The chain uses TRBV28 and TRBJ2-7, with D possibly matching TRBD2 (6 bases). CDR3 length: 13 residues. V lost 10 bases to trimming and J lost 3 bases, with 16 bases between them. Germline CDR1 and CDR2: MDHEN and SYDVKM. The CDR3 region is CATKGRILYEQYF. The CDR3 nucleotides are TGTGCCACAAAGGGGAGGATCCTCTACGAGCAGTACTTC.

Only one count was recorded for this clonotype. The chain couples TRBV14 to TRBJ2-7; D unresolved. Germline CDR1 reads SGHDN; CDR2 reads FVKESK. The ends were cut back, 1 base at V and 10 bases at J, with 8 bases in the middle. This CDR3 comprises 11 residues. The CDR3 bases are TGTGCCAGCAGCCAAGCGAGGAGCCAGTACTTC. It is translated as CASSQARSQYF.

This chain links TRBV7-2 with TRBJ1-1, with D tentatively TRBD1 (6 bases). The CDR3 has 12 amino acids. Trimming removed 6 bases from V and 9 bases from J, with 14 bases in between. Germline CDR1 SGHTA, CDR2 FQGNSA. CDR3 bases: TGTGCCAGCAGTCCCACAGGGTCCCAAGCTTTCTTT. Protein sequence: CASSPTGSQAFF. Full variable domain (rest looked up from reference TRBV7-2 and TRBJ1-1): GAGVSQSPSNKVTEKGKDVELRCDPISGHTALYWYRQSLGQGLEFLIYFQGNSAPDKSGLPSDRFSAERTGGSVSTLTIQRTQQEDSAVYLCASSPTGSQAFFGQGTRLTVV.

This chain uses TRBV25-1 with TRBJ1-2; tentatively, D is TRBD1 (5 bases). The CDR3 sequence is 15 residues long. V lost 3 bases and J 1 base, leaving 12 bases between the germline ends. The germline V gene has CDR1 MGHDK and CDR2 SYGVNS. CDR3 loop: CASSDPGLDNYGYTF. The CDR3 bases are TGTGCCAGCAGTGACCCAGGGTTAGATAACTATGGCTACACCTTC.